One and the same sample provided the 26 T cell receptor beta chains below, sequenced in a study of T cell responses to AZD1222 COVID-19 vaccine. Assay used: immunoSEQ multiplex PCR; TCRdb lists only in-frame clones, some missing. There are around 150,000 clones in the sample; about 93% occur only once, and around 1.3% lies in the top ten. This specimen was peripheral blood, taken on day 0 of AZD1222 vaccination. Receptor source: an adult in good health.

The chain couples TRBV5-1 to TRBJ2-2, with 11 bases lining up with TRBD2. The CDR3 is made up of 18 amino acids. V lost 4 bases and J lost 2; bases outside the gene matches: 10. Per the germline V gene, CDR1 is SGHRS and CDR2 is YFSETQ. The CDR3 nucleotides read TGCGCCAGCAGCGCGAGTAGCGGGAGGGCAGTAAACACCGGGGAGCTGTTTTTT. Its protein is CASSASSGRAVNTGELFF.

This clone was seen only once. The chain links TRBV7-9 to TRBJ1-4; TRBD1 matches at 9 bases. Germline V gives CDR1 SEHNR, CDR2 FQNEAQ (reference sequence). CDR3 length: 15 residues. The V and J ends lost 5 bases and 4 bases, in that order; junction bases with no gene match: 5. Written as DNA, the CDR3 is TGTGCCAGCAGCCCCGGGACAGGGTATAATGAAAAACTGTTTTTT. This codes for CASSPGTGYNEKLFF.

This clone was seen just once. This chain connects TRBV12-3 or TRBV12-4 to TRBJ1-5; D gene unclear. V lost 5 bases, J lost 3 bases, and 8 bases lay in between. This CDR3 spans 13 amino acids. Written as DNA, the CDR3 is TGTGCCAGCAGTCCTGTTCTCAATCAGCCCCAGCATTTT. Translated, it gives CASSPVLNQPQHF.

The genes are TRBV3-1 (or the pseudogene TRBV3-2) and TRBJ1-5, with D perhaps matching TRBD1 (5 bases). Trimming shortened V by 4 bases and J by 6 bases, and 13 bases separated the two germline ends. This CDR3 has 14 amino acids. Germline loops: CDR1 LGHDT, CDR2 YNNKEL (reference sequence). The CDR3 DNA reads TGTGCCAGCAGCCCCCTCGGGGGGGGTCAGCCCCAGCATTTT. Residues: CASSPLGGGQPQHF.

This clone appeared a few times. The rearrangement links TRBV6-1 to TRBJ2-3; 8 bases map to TRBD2. Per the germline V gene, CDR1 is MNHNS and CDR2 is SASEGT. The CDR3 sequence is 17 residues long. V gave up 3 bases and J gave up 2 bases; unmatched junction bases: 10. The DNA of the CDR3 is TGTGCCAGCAGTGAGGACAGCGCAGGACTAGCCACAGATACGCAGTATTTT. Amino acids: CASSEDSAGLATDTQYF.

V and J are TRBV5-4 and TRBJ1-2; the D is unclear. V lost 0 bases, J lost 7 bases, and 7 bases lay in between. This CDR3 region has 12 residues. Germline-derived CDR1 and CDR2 are SGHNT and YYREEE (reference sequence). The CDR3 DNA is TGTGCCAGCAGCTTGGGATCGGTTGGCTACACCTTC. Translation gives CASSLGSVGYTF. The variable domain in full, with the rest retrieved from reference TRBV5-4 and TRBJ1-2, is ETGVTQSPTHLIKTRGQQVTLRCSSQSGHNTVSWYQQALGQGPQFIFQYYREEENGRGNFPPRFSGLQFPNYSSELNVNALELDDSALYLCASSLGSVGYTFGSGTRLTVV.

The chain links TRBV7-9 to TRBJ2-1, with 7 bases that match TRBD1. The CDR3 is made up of 13 amino acids. V was clipped by 4 bases and J by 5 bases; unmatched bases: 2. Per germline, CDR1 SEHNR and CDR2 FQNEAQ (reference sequence). This chain's CDR3 is CASSWTGDNEQFF. DNA for the CDR3: TGTGCCAGCAGCTGGACAGGAGACAATGAGCAGTTCTTC. Looking up the rest from reference TRBV7-9 and TRBJ2-1 gives the full variable domain: DTGVSQNPRHKITKRGQNVTFRCDPISEHNRLYWYRQTLGQGPEFLTYFQNEAQLEKSRLLSDRFSAERPKGSFSTLEIQRTEQGDSAMYLCASSWTGDNEQFFGPGTRLTVL.

The rearrangement joins TRBV30 to TRBJ1-1; 7 bases fit TRBD1. V lost 2 bases, J lost 0 bases, and 6 bases stayed unmatched. CDR3 size: 15 residues. Germline V gene data show CDR1 as GTSNPN and CDR2 as SVGIG (reference sequence). CDR3 loop: CAWSRTGNMNTEAFF. CDR3 sequence (DNA): TGTGCCTGGAGTAGGACAGGTAACATGAACACTGAAGCTTTCTTT.

The rearrangement links TRBV9 to TRBJ1-1; D not certain. Germline V CDR1 and CDR2: SGDLS, YYNGEE. This CDR3 has 14 amino acids. Between the trimmed V and J ends, which lost 4 bases and 0 bases, there was a span of 10 bases. This chain's CDR3 is CASSWGDMNTEAFF. The CDR3 DNA reads TGTGCCAGCAGCTGGGGAGACATGAACACTGAAGCTTTCTTT.

In its sample, this clone was seen once. The V gene is TRBV19, the J gene TRBJ1-2, with D maybe TRBD1 (6 bases). V shed 7 bases and J shed 2 bases, with 17 bases lying between them. The CDR3 is 15 residues long. Germline V gene lookup returns CDR1 LNHDA and CDR2 SQIVND (reference sequence). Written as DNA, the CDR3 is TGTGCCAGTAAAACCCGGAGGGGGGAGAACTATGGCTACACCTTC. This translates into CASKTRRGENYGYTF.

The V gene is TRBV9, the J gene TRBJ2-3, with a possible D match to TRBD1 (5 bases). Trimming stripped 3 bases from V and 8 bases from J, with 10 bases between. Germline V gene sequence: CDR1 SGDLS, CDR2 YYNGEE. The CDR3 spans 12 residues. For the CDR3, the DNA is TGTGCCAGCAGCGAGGGGCAGGGTACGCAGTATTTT. Translated, it gives CASSEGQGTQYF.

The chain carries TRBV19 and TRBJ1-2; D is perhaps TRBD1 (5 bases). V lost 6 bases to trimming and J lost 7 bases, with 18 bases between them. In germline, CDR1 is LNHDA, CDR2 SQIVND (reference sequence). The CDR3 totals 14 residues. DNA of the CDR3: TGTGCCAGTAGGGCCAGTGTGCAGGGATTTGGCTACACCTTC. Translation: CASRASVQGFGYTF.

The rearrangement links TRBV5-6 to TRBJ1-1, with a weak D call TRBD1 (5 bases). The CDR3 is made up of 13 amino acids. V gave up 7 bases and J gave up 13 bases, with 23 bases separating them. Germline V CDR1 and CDR2: SGHDT, YYEEEE. CDR3 amino acids: CASQLGTHYGVFF. CDR3 nucleotides: TGTGCCAGCCAGCTCGGGACCCACTACGGGGTTTTCTTT.

V and J are TRBV18 and TRBJ1-1; D perhaps matches TRBD1 (6 bases). Germline CDR1 and CDR2: KGHSH and LQKENI. V lost 2 bases and J 1 base, leaving 11 bases between the germline ends. This CDR3 is built from 15 residues. The CDR3 region has the DNA TGTGCCAGCTCACCAATACAGGGTAAGAACACTGAAGCTTTCTTT. Translated: CASSPIQGKNTEAFF.

This clone occurred a few times. The V and J genes are TRBV5-4 and TRBJ2-2, with 7 bases that match TRBD2. Germline CDR1 is SGHNT and CDR2 is YYREEE (reference sequence). The junction had 10 bases not matched to a gene; V was cut back by 4 bases and J by 1 base. The CDR3 sequence is 17 residues long. CDR3 DNA: TGTGCCAGCAGCACCCCAGGCAGGGAGGGGAACACCGGGGAGCTGTTTTTT. Translation: CASSTPGREGNTGELFF.

This sequence joins TRBV24-1 and TRBJ1-1; 8 nucleotides align to TRBD1. CDR3 length: 12 amino acids. J was trimmed by 2 bases and V by 10 bases; bases with no gene match: 2. Germline V gene sequence: CDR1 KGHDR, CDR2 SFDVKD. The CDR3 here is CATQGANTEAFF. For the CDR3, the DNA is TGTGCCACGCAGGGGGCAAACACTGAAGCTTTCTTT.

The chain carries TRBV27 and TRBJ2-3, with D tentatively TRBD2 (5 bases). The CDR3 has 15 amino acids. V lost 6 bases to trimming and J lost 5 bases, with 18 bases between them. Germline V gives CDR1 MNHEY, CDR2 SMNVEV (reference sequence). The CDR3 DNA reads as TGTGCCAGCAGCCACCTTAAGGGAGTTGAAGATACGCAGTATTTT. Translating it yields CASSHLKGVEDTQYF.

CDR3 nucleotide sequence: TGTGCCAGCAGTCATAGACAGGGTTGGTACACTGAAGCTTTCTTT. Translated, it gives CASSHRQGWYTEAFF. The chain joins TRBV12-1 to TRBJ1-1; TRBD1 is the table's D call and was not checked against the DNA. TRBV12-1 is a documented pseudogene. The CDR3 is 15 amino acids.

V and J are TRBV3-1 (or the pseudogene TRBV3-2) and TRBJ1-3, with 8 positions matching TRBD1. Germline V gene sequence: CDR1 LGHDT, CDR2 YNNKEL (reference sequence). This CDR3 region has 15 residues. V shed 5 bases and J 3 bases; nucleotides not matched to a gene: 6. In DNA form, the CDR3 reads TGTGCCAGCAGCGGATCAGGGGGCGGTGGAAACACCATATATTTT. The encoded protein is CASSGSGGGGNTIYF.

This rearrangement joins TRBV2 to TRBJ2-3, with TRBD2 identical over 11 bases. The CDR3 has 16 amino acids. V lost 8 bases, J lost 4 bases, and 11 bases stayed unmatched. From germline, CDR1 is SNHLY and CDR2 FYNNEI. CDR3 loop: CASRRIAGGPADTQYF. In nucleotides, the CDR3 is TGTGCCAGCCGAAGGATAGCGGGGGGGCCGGCAGATACGCAGTATTTT. The full variable domain, its missing parts supplied by reference TRBV2 and TRBJ2-3, is EPEVTQTPSHQVTQMGQEVILRCVPISNHLYFYWYRQILGQKVEFLVSFYNNEISEKSEIFDDQFSVERPDGSNFTLKIRSTKLEDSAMYFCASRRIAGGPADTQYFGPGTRLTVL.

The chain recombines TRBV18 with TRBJ1-3; D uncertain. The CDR3 is 16 amino acids. Germline CDR1 KGHSH, CDR2 LQKENI. V dropped 3 bases and J dropped 0 bases, with 12 bases sitting between them. The CDR3 region has the DNA TGTGCCAGCTCACCTCCCGGCCGGAGCTCTGGAAACACCATATATTTT. This codes for CASSPPGRSSGNTIYF.

The chain joins TRBV5-6 to TRBJ2-5; D gene ambiguous. CDR1 is SGHDT, CDR2 YYEEEE, per germline. The germline V and J ends were trimmed by 0 bases and 5 bases, with 11 bases remaining between them. The length of the CDR3 is 14 residues. DNA of the CDR3: TGTGCCAGCAGCTTGGTAGACATACCGGAGACCCAGTACTTC. Translated, it gives CASSLVDIPETQYF.

The chain recombines TRBV11-3 with TRBJ2-5, with TRBD1 identical over 8 bases. Germline CDR1 is SGHNT and CDR2 is YENEEA. V shed 1 base, J shed 8 bases, and the junction held 6 bases outside the gene matches. The CDR3 runs to 14 residues. The CDR3 loop reads CASSLGGQGATQYF. The CDR3 bases are TGTGCCAGCAGCTTAGGAGGCCAGGGGGCAACCCAGTACTTC.

Regarding this clone: The sample has other DNA sequences that encode this CDR3 too. This chain links TRBV21-1 with TRBJ1-2; the DNA was not compared with TRBD1, the D call given in the table. TRBV21-1 represents a pseudogene. This CDR3 has 14 residues. The CDR3 protein is CASSPPQGSYGYTF. DNA for the CDR3: TGTGCCAGCAGCCCACCCCAGGGGAGCTATGGCTATACCTTC.

The chain employs TRBV3-1 (or the pseudogene TRBV3-2) and TRBJ1-6; D is possibly TRBD1 (5 bases). V was shortened by 0 bases and J by 10 bases, with 16 bases between the two germline ends. CDR1 LGHDT and CDR2 YNNKEL come from the germline V gene (reference sequence). This CDR3 is 16 amino acids long. CDR3 DNA sequence: TGTGCCAGCAGCCAAGATCTTGGCCCACAGGAGTCACCCCTCCACTTT. Residues: CASSQDLGPQESPLHF.

The chain couples TRBV28 to TRBJ2-3; a possible D gene is TRBD1 (5 bases). This CDR3 has 16 amino acids. V lost 3 bases and J lost 6, with 19 bases in between. CDR1 is MDHEN, CDR2 SYDVKM, per germline. This chain's CDR3 is CASSFPGQDLGDTQYF. The CDR3 DNA is TGTGCCAGCAGTTTCCCCGGACAAGACCTCGGGGATACGCAGTATTTT. The full variable domain, completed using reference TRBV28 and TRBJ2-3, is DVKVTQSSRYLVKRTGEKVFLECVQDMDHENMFWYRQDPGLGLRLIYFSYDVKMKEKGDIPEGYSVSREKKERFSLILESASTNQTSMYLCASSFPGQDLGDTQYFGPGTRLTVL.